This TCR beta chain was sequenced for a study of PD-1 blockade in classical Hodgkin lymphoma. Study context: Nivolumab dosing for patients was 3 mg/kg, administered intravenously every 2 weeks. Study-wide findings and caveats: The repertoire differences lack a defined cause, possibly disease activity or prior therapy. Reports indicated that newly diagnosed patients had lower baseline TCR diversity than healthy donors did. Those patients who began receiving nivolumab less than 1 year after ASCT had lower diversity, and they were excluded.

Remarks on this clone: Its specificity is unknown.

Germline-derived CDR1 and CDR2 are MNHEY and SVGAGI. CDR3 length: 12 amino acids. With 4 bases removed from V and 8 bases from J, the gap between germline ends came to 9 bases. Brentuximab vedotin exposure varied among the patients, all of whom had relapsed after autologous stem cell transplantation. Profiled with immunoSEQ multiplex PCR; TCRdb holds only in-frame clones, not every one. The data hold some 84,000 clones, with around 90% observed a single time. The material sequenced was peripheral blood mononuclear cells (PBMCs), taken before the second cycle of nivolumab. The receptor's source is a human donor with classical Hodgkin lymphoma. This chain uses TRBV6-5 with TRBJ2-1; D uncertain. The CDR3, as DNA: TGTGCCAGCAGTTCTGAGGTATATGAGCAGTTCTTC. Protein sequence: CASSSEVYEQFF.